Below, 9 T cell receptor beta chains from the same sample are listed, as sequenced in a study of regulatory T cells in long-lasting Graves disease. Through Arm-PCR of CDR3 regions and iRepertoire HTBI primers, TCR beta libraries were built. TCRdb reprocessed the multiplex PCR reads via MiXCR and lists one record per CDR3 protein. The sample holds hundreds of thousands of distinct CDR3 sequences, 16% seen once. As for time point: newly diagnosed GD, antithyroid drugs for less than 3 months. RNA from PBMCs was the source of the TCR library. A further study also used this sample, focusing on T cells in Graves' hyperthyroidism and ophthalmopathy.

The specimen was peripheral blood mononuclear cells (PBMCs), collected at new diagnosis, from a patient treated with antithyroid drugs. Receptors originate from a man aged 35 to 55 with Graves disease.

This clonotype was counted ten times or more. CDR3 DNA: TGCAGTGCTACACAGCTTGGGGCCGGGAACACTGAAGCTTTCTTT. Protein: CSATQLGAGNTEAFF. The rearrangement joins TRBV20-1 to TRBJ1-1; D may be TRBD1 (5 bases). V lost 4 bases, J lost 1 base, and 16 bases lay in between. CDR3 length: 15 residues. CDR1 DFQATT and CDR2 SNEGSKA come from the germline V gene (reference sequence).

This clonotype occurred a few times. V usage is TRBV2 and J usage is TRBJ2-7, with D maybe TRBD2 (6 bases). V gave up 3 bases and J gave up 4 bases, with 10 bases separating them. The CDR3 is 13 amino acids. CDR1 SNHLY and CDR2 FYNNEI come from the germline V gene. CDR3 DNA: TGTGCCAGCAGTGAGGGGGGTCGGTACGAGCAGTACTTC. Protein: CASSEGGRYEQYF.

This clonotype showed up many times. The gene calls are TRBV30 and TRBJ1-1; a possible D gene is TRBD1 (6 bases). The CDR3 is 13 residues long. In germline, CDR1 is GTSNPN, CDR2 SVGIG (reference sequence). V lost 0 bases to trimming and J lost 3 bases, with 8 bases between them. CDR3 sequence (DNA): TGTGCCTGGAGTGTACACAGGGACACTGAAGCTTTCTTT. As protein: CAWSVHRDTEAFF.

This clonotype was recorded many times. This clone may be a read error of a much larger clone one base away. The chain is built from TRBV28 and TRBJ2-3; the match to TRBD2 covers 10 bases. CDR3 length: 16 amino acids. Germline V CDR1 and CDR2: MDHEN, SYDVKM. V was pared by 1 base and J by 1 base, with 2 bases of the junction left unmatched. This CDR3 reads CASSLYLAGGTDTQYF. For the CDR3, the DNA is TGTGCCAGCAGTTTATACCTAGCGGGGGGCACAGATACGCAGTATTTT.

The chain combines TRBV29-1 with TRBJ1-1; tentative D call: TRBD1 (5 bases). V was shortened by 5 bases and J by 0 bases, with 10 bases between the two germline ends. This CDR3 contains 13 residues. The V gene's germline CDR1 is SQVTM and CDR2 ANQGSEA. The CDR3 DNA follows: TGCAGCGTTCAGACAGCAATGAACACTGAAGCTTTCTTT. This codes for CSVQTAMNTEAFF. The full variable domain, in which reference TRBV29-1 and TRBJ1-1 provide the parts outside the CDR3, is SAVISQKPSRDICQRGTSLTIQCQVDSQVTMMFWYRQQPGQSLTLIATANQGSEATYESGFVIDKFPISRPNLTFSTLTVSNMSPEDSSIYLCSVQTAMNTEAFFGQGTRLTVV.

This clonotype has only a few counts. The chain has TRBV18 and TRBJ1-5; 10 nucleotides align to TRBD1. Trimming removed 6 bases from V and 6 bases from J; junction bases left unmatched: 5. Germline-derived CDR1 and CDR2 are KGHSH and LQKENI. The CDR3 extends over 14 amino acids. CDR3 in DNA: TGTGCCAGCTCCCAGGACAGGGGGGTTCAGCCCCAGCATTTT. It translates to CASSQDRGVQPQHF.

This clonotype has only a few counts. The J gene is TRBJ2-7, the V gene TRBV6-2 or TRBV6-3, with 9 bases fitting TRBD1. The CDR3 covers 14 residues. CDR1 MNHEY and CDR2 SVGEGT come from the germline V gene. V was pared by 4 bases and J by 2 bases, with 3 bases of the junction left unmatched. CDR3 sequence (DNA): TGTGCCAGCAGTTCGGACAGGGGAGCCTACGAGCAGTACTTC. Its translation is CASSSDRGAYEQYF.

The chain links TRBV6-1 to TRBJ1-6, with D unresolved. The CDR3 is made up of 18 amino acids. The germline V gene encodes CDR1 MNHNS and CDR2 SASEGT. V dropped 2 bases and J dropped 0 bases, with 14 bases sitting between them. CDR3 bases: TGTGCCAGCAGTGAAAGGCTGGGCGGGCCCTCCTATAATTCACCCCTCCACTTT. This sequence encodes CASSERLGGPSYNSPLHF.

This clonotype was found a few times. J is TRBJ1-2 and V is TRBV29-1; D is perhaps TRBD1 (5 bases). This CDR3 is built from 14 residues. The V gene's germline CDR1 is SQVTM and CDR2 ANQGSEA. V was trimmed by 6 bases and J by 4 bases, leaving 18 bases between them. The CDR3 spells CSVEGGQGPYGYTF. As DNA, the CDR3 is TGCAGCGTCGAGGGTGGGCAGGGACCCTATGGCTACACCTTC.